This TCR beta chain comes out of a study of CD8 T cells in ankylosing spondylitis. In its sample, this clonotype was seen a few times. Its antigen remains unknown. Using quantitative 5'-RACE with molecular barcodes, the authors made TCR beta libraries. MiXCR, applied by TCRdb to the 5' RACE reads, yields one record per CDR3 protein. The sample includes under 450,000 distinct CDR3 sequences, 17% seen only once; the top ten take approximately 1%. Notes on the study in general: Ankylosing spondylitis blood appeared to be characterized by a TCR beta motif of eight or nine highly homologous variants.

CDR1 is LGHDT, CDR2 YNNKEL, per germline (reference sequence). This CDR3 is 15 amino acids long. V lost 0 bases and J 9 bases, leaving 12 bases between the germline ends. The chain couples TRBV3-1 to TRBJ1-6, with D perhaps matching TRBD1 (5 bases). Sequencing used blood, either unsorted or a sorted T cell fraction (not recorded which). The receptor was derived from a male donor with ankylosing spondylitis. The CDR3 sequence: CASSQEGGVGSPLHF. Here the CDR3 DNA reads TGTGCCAGCAGCCAAGAAGGAGGGGTAGGTTCACCCCTCCACTTT.